This entry concerns a single TCR beta chain. The antigen it binds to is not known. Base-call qualities are not available, and no considerably larger clone is one nucleotide away. This specimen belongs to a study of blood T cell repertoires in COVID-19 (dated by TCRdb to about 2020). Study-level background: Samples covering the acute and convalescent phases of COVID-19 were provided by collaborators in the United States, Italy and Spain. The repertoires were released in a freely available public database intended as a resource for research on the immune response to SARS-CoV-2. The material from the prospective study consisted of cDNA or gDNA derived from T cells, B-cell-depleted T cells, or PBMCs. The samples were drawn from two sources: the first 160 participants of the ongoing ImmuneRACE study, and 1,200 or so subjects contributed by 6 global collaborators. Where available, HLA class I and class II types were taken from metadata supplied by the sample provider and were not determined by assay-based typing. A de-identified subject ID, COVID-19 status, age in years and sex were almost always included in the sample metadata. The dataset comprised deeply sampled blood TCRbeta repertoires from subjects exposed to, actively infected with, or recovered from COVID-19. The study at large found these results: How much clinical and demographic metadata was included differed by source and by participant, and the metadata was provided uncurated.

The collaborating institutions used their own protocols to collect whole blood in K2EDTA tubes. For TCRbeta analysis, collaborators shipped samples in one of three forms: frozen whole blood, isolated PBMCs, or DNA extracted from either of those sample types. Looking up the germline V gene (reference sequence) yields CDR1 LGHDT and CDR2 YNNKEL. V is pared back by 8 bases and J by 5 bases, with 13 bases lying between the germline termini. There are 13 amino acids in the CDR3, from cysteine to phenylalanine inclusive. Kept here is only the CDR3 DNA, which spans 39 bases and is read in frame from base 1. TCRbeta CDR3 regions were amplified from genomic DNA using the immunoSEQ Assay, a bias-controlled multiplex PCR. In the original analysis: Nucleated cell counts per sample were estimated from amplification of reference gene primers within the assay. To quantify the absolute abundance of each unique TCRbeta CDR3 rearrangement, sequence reads were collapsed and filtered. Productive Simpson clonality was computed per sample as the square root of Simpson's diversity index over productive rearrangements. What TCRdb holds here is the immuneACCESS table cut down to in-frame rearrangements. Part of the clones is not present; checked against another copy, under half of the missing clones reflect an unresolved V gene, and the others are unexplained. V, J and clone size reflect that table, while D and trimming were determined from the DNA. This sample has roughly 280,000 clones in its table, and roughly 88% of those were observed once. The leading ten clones occupy roughly 11% of the sample.

This clonotype originated in a woman between 70 and 85 years old with acute or convalescent COVID-19. In this chain, TRBV3-1 (or the pseudogene TRBV3-2) is recombined with TRBJ1-5; the D gene cannot be named for sure. The source material was peripheral blood. The nucleotides are TGTGCCAGCGGGAAAGGGAGCGATCAGCCCCAGCATTTT. The translation is CASGKGSDQPQHF.